The next 2 T cell receptor beta chains were all read from a single sample in a study of blood T cells in healthy people across ages. The second PCR ran 7 to 11 cycles with a sample-barcoded 5' primer and J-beta primers. Using its own MiXCR run on the 5' RACE reads, TCRdb lists one record per CDR3 protein. The table has about 1.4 million distinct CDR3 sequences, roughly 59% seen once. Sequencing used blood. All receptors come from a man aged 18 to 30 in good health.

This clonotype has a handful of counts. The chain is built from TRBV7-9 and TRBJ2-7, with a possible D match to TRBD1 (6 bases). The CDR3 has 14 residues. Germline CDR1 is SEHNR and CDR2 is FQNEAQ (reference sequence). With 5 bases removed from V and 4 bases from J, the gap between germline ends came to 15 bases. CDR3 DNA sequence: TGTGCCAGCAGCCCACAGGGCCGACGTTACGAGCAGTACTTC. Translated, it gives CASSPQGRRYEQYF.

The chain joins TRBV3-1 to TRBJ2-5; 13 bases align to TRBD2. Losses at the gene ends were 2 bases for V and 5 bases for J; bases not matched to a gene: 8. The V gene's germline CDR1 is LGHDT and CDR2 YNNKEL (reference sequence). This CDR3 region has 17 residues. The CDR3 nucleotides read TGTGCCAGCAGCCAATGGACTAGCGGGGGAGGATTTGAGACCCAGTACTTC. Its translation is CASSQWTSGGGFETQYF.